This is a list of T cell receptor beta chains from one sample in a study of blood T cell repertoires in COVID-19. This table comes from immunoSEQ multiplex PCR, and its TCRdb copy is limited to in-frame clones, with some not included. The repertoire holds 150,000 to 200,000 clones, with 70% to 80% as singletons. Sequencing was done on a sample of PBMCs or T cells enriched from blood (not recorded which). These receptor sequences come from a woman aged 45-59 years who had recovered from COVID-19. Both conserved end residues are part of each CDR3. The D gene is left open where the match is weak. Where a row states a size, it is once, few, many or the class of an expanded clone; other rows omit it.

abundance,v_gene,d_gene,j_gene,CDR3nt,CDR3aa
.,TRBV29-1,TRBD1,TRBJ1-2,TGCAGCGTTGATCGGGACAGGGGGTTCGATGGCTACACCTTC,CSVDRDRGFDGYTF
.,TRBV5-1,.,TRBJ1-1,TGCGCCAGCATAGGGGGAGCTGGCACTGAAGCTTTCTTT,CASIGGAGTEAFF
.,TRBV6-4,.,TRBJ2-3,TGTGCCAGCAAGGCCGACGGGGGAATCCCTGTGGATACGCAGTATTTT,CASKADGGIPVDTQYF
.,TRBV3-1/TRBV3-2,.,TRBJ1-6,TGTGCCAGCAGTACCACAAGAACCCCCGGGACACCAATTTATAATTCACCCCTCCACTTT,CASSTTRTPGTPIYNSPLHF
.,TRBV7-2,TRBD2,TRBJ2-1,TGTGCCAGCAGCTTCACGACTAGCGGGGGCAATGAGCAGTTCTTC,CASSFTTSGGNEQFF
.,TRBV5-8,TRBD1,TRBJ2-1,TGTGCCAGCAGCTTGGGACAGGGGGCTAATGAGCAGTTCTTC,CASSLGQGANEQFF
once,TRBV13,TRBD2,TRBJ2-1,TGTGCCAGCAGCTCCTTCGGACTAGCGGGGCCCTCCTACAATGAGCAGTTCTTC,CASSSFGLAGPSYNEQFF
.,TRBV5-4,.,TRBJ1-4,TGTGCCAGCAGCGTACAGGGTTCGGGTAATGAAAAACTGTTTTTT,CASSVQGSGNEKLFF
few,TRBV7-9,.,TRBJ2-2,TGTGCCAGCAGCTTGGGGCCTAAAATGAGGAACACCGGGGAGCTGTTTTTT,CASSLGPKMRNTGELFF
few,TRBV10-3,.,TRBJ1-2,TGTGCCTCGGGCCAGGGTGGCTACACCTTC,CASGQGGYTF
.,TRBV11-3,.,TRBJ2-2,TGTGCCAGCAGCTCCTCAGGCGGGGTCAGGACCGGGGAGCTGTTTTTT,CASSSSGGVRTGELFF
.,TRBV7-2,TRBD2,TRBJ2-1,TGTGCCAGCAGCTACGGGACTAGCGTGTACAATGAGCAGTTCTTC,CASSYGTSVYNEQFF
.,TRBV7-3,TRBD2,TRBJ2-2,TGTGCCAGCAGTCCAGTGCTAGCGGGAGCCGGGGAGCTGTTTTTT,CASSPVLAGAGELFF
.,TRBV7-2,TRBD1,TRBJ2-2,TGTGCCAGCAGCCTCACAGGGGCGAAAGGCGCCGGGGAGCTGTTTTTT,CASSLTGAKGAGELFF
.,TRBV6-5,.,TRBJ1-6,TGTGCCAGCAGTTTACTACCGGACAGCTTAAATTCACCCCTCCACTTT,CASSLLPDSLNSPLHF
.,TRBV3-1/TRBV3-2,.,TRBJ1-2,TGTGCCAGCAGCCAAGATGTTGACGGAGGAGGCTACACCTTC,CASSQDVDGGGYTF
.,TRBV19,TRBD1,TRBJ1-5,TGTGCCACCTCCTTGGACAGGGGTGGGAATCAGCCCCAGCATTTT,CATSLDRGGNQPQHF
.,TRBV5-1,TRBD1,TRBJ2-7,TGCGCCAGCAGCTCCTCTGGACAGGACCCTTACGAGCAGTACTTC,CASSSSGQDPYEQYF
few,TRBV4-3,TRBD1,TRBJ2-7,TGCGCCAGCAGCCAAGATTGGGGACAGGGGGCAGCCTACGAGCAGTACTTC,CASSQDWGQGAAYEQYF
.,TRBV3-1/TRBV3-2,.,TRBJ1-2,TGTGCCAGCAGCCAAGACGGTTCCCGTGGCTACACCTTC,CASSQDGSRGYTF
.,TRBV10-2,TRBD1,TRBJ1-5,TGCGCCAGCAGTGCAGGGGGAAATCAGCCCCAGCATTTT,CASSAGGNQPQHF
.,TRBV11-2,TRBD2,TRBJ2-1,TGTGCCAGCAGCTTACTAGCGGGTGCCGCGGCCTACAATGAGCAGTTCTTC,CASSLLAGAAAYNEQFF